This T cell receptor beta chain stems from a study of human T cells and chemical hapten exposure. Overall study: Diphenylcyclopropenone, dosed weekly to the scalp, was given to patients throughout the approximately 25-week study. TCR yields per sample varied, mainly owing to small pooled library volume differences. Regarding the study as a whole: Significantly more large CDR3 similarity clusters were formed by expanded TCRs than by controls.

The V gene's germline CDR1 is DFQATT and CDR2 SNEGSKA (reference sequence). The CDR3 has 13 amino acids. Losses at the gene ends were 5 bases for V and 3 bases for J; bases not matched to a gene: 4. This clonotype was observed many times. Its matching antigen is unknown. Each CDR3 protein gets one entry after TCRdb re-called the RACE reads with MiXCR. This table has a few hundred thousand distinct CDR3 sequences, about 5% appearing once. Time point specified: pre-sensitization, week 0. As for treatment: therapeutic diphenylcyclopropenone sensitization with weekly scalp DPC. Someone pulled total RNA out of unfractionated whole blood.

This sequence joins TRBV20-1 and TRBJ1-1; 9 nucleotides match TRBD1. This clonotype was sampled from a young woman with alopecia areata. Some clones in this sample may be carry-over from other donors' samples. The sample was whole blood, taken in connection with sensitization to the hapten diphenylcyclopropenone (DPC). The CDR3 loop is CSAGNRGHTEAFF. For the CDR3, the DNA is TGCAGTGCTGGAAACAGGGGGCACACTGAAGCTTTCTTT.